The rows below give T cell receptor beta chains drawn from one sample of a study of blood T cell repertoires in COVID-19. Sequencing used immunoSEQ multiplex PCR; TCRdb keeps in-frame clones, though not all of them. Of some 270,000 clones in the sample, less than 90% were seen once. Sequenced input: peripheral blood. The receptors stem from a woman in her forties who had recovered from COVID-19. Each CDR3 is given with its conserved first and last residue. A D gene is named only where the DNA matches it firmly. Clone size appears in some rows only: once, few, many, or a class for an expanded clone.

D gene: .; J gene: TRBJ1-2; clone size: .; V gene: TRBV29-1; CDR3 protein: CSVQSNYGYTF; CDR3 DNA: TGCAGCGTTCAGTCTAACTATGGCTACACCTTC
D gene: .; J gene: TRBJ2-7; clone size: .; V gene: TRBV4-1; CDR3 protein: CASSQDPAGPPYEQYF; CDR3 DNA: TGCGCCAGCAGCCAAGATCCTGCGGGTCCCCCCTACGAGCAGTACTTC
D gene: .; J gene: TRBJ2-2; clone size: .; V gene: TRBV5-6; CDR3 protein: CASSWALGELFF; CDR3 DNA: TGTGCCAGCAGCTGGGCCCTGGGGGAGCTGTTTTTT
D gene: TRBD1; J gene: TRBJ2-1; clone size: once; V gene: TRBV5-1; CDR3 protein: CASSYTLQGHEQFF; CDR3 DNA: TGCGCCAGCAGCTACACCTTACAGGGGCATGAGCAGTTCTTC
D gene: .; J gene: TRBJ2-7; clone size: .; V gene: TRBV5-1; CDR3 protein: CASSFSSGVGSYEQYF; CDR3 DNA: TGCGCCAGCAGCTTTTCATCAGGGGTGGGGTCCTACGAGCAGTACTTC
D gene: .; J gene: TRBJ1-1; clone size: .; V gene: TRBV12-3/TRBV12-4; CDR3 protein: CASSLNRKGEAFF; CDR3 DNA: TGTGCCAGCAGTTTGAACAGGAAGGGGGAAGCTTTCTTT
D gene: .; J gene: TRBJ1-4; clone size: .; V gene: TRBV6-5; CDR3 protein: CASSSFGSDEKLFF; CDR3 DNA: TGTGCCAGCAGTTCCTTTGGGAGCGATGAAAAACTGTTTTTT
D gene: TRBD1; J gene: TRBJ2-2; clone size: .; V gene: TRBV5-1; CDR3 protein: CASSAGQGAGELFF; CDR3 DNA: TGCGCCAGCAGCGCGGGACAGGGGGCCGGGGAGCTGTTTTTT
D gene: TRBD1; J gene: TRBJ2-6; clone size: .; V gene: TRBV3-1/TRBV3-2; CDR3 protein: CASSQGLGTGVPGANVLTF; CDR3 DNA: TGTGCCAGCAGCCAGGGCCTCGGGACAGGGGTACCAGGGGCCAACGTCCTGACTTTC
D gene: .; J gene: TRBJ2-6; clone size: once; V gene: TRBV7-9; CDR3 protein: CASSLAQGVGANVLTF; CDR3 DNA: TGTGCCAGCAGCTTAGCGCAAGGGGTTGGGGCCAACGTCCTGACTTTC
D gene: TRBD1; J gene: TRBJ1-6; clone size: once; V gene: TRBV6-1; CDR3 protein: CASSARTGGLNSPLHF; CDR3 DNA: TGTGCCAGCAGTGCTCGGACAGGGGGCTTAAATTCACCCCTCCACTTT
D gene: TRBD2; J gene: TRBJ2-1; clone size: .; V gene: TRBV7-9; CDR3 protein: CASSWGGGSSYNEQFF; CDR3 DNA: TGTGCCAGCAGCTGGGGGGGAGGAAGCTCCTACAATGAGCAGTTCTTC
D gene: .; J gene: TRBJ1-1; clone size: .; V gene: TRBV2; CDR3 protein: CASSEGGSRYEAFF; CDR3 DNA: TGTGCCAGCAGTGAAGGAGGGTCTAGATATGAAGCTTTCTTT
D gene: TRBD1; J gene: TRBJ1-1; clone size: .; V gene: TRBV6-5; CDR3 protein: CASRADRGPTEAFF; CDR3 DNA: TGTGCCAGCAGGGCCGACAGGGGGCCTACTGAAGCTTTCTTT
D gene: .; J gene: TRBJ1-2; clone size: once; V gene: TRBV7-3; CDR3 protein: CASSSPSGGYTF; CDR3 DNA: TGTGCCAGCAGCTCCCCGAGCGGGGGCTACACCTTC
D gene: TRBD1; J gene: TRBJ2-1; clone size: .; V gene: TRBV5-5; CDR3 protein: CASTSTGGHNEQFF; CDR3 DNA: TGTGCCAGCACCTCGACAGGGGGCCATAATGAGCAGTTCTTC
D gene: .; J gene: TRBJ2-1; clone size: .; V gene: TRBV20-1; CDR3 protein: CSASSQAFHNEQFF; CDR3 DNA: TGCAGTGCTAGTAGCCAGGCATTCCACAATGAGCAGTTCTTC
D gene: .; J gene: TRBJ2-3; clone size: .; V gene: TRBV9; CDR3 protein: CASSVGVIASGTDTQYF; CDR3 DNA: TGTGCCAGCAGCGTAGGAGTTATTGCCTCGGGCACAGATACGCAGTATTTT
D gene: TRBD1; J gene: TRBJ1-2; clone size: .; V gene: TRBV2; CDR3 protein: CASTERDRGYGYTF; CDR3 DNA: TGTGCCAGCACCGAGCGGGACAGGGGTTATGGCTACACCTTC
D gene: .; J gene: TRBJ1-5; clone size: many; V gene: TRBV2; CDR3 protein: CASSEFGDQPQHF; CDR3 DNA: TGTGCCAGCAGTGAATTCGGAGATCAGCCCCAGCATTTT
D gene: .; J gene: TRBJ1-2; clone size: .; V gene: TRBV19; CDR3 protein: CASSIGGKDYGYTF; CDR3 DNA: TGTGCCAGTAGTATAGGAGGAAAGGACTATGGCTACACCTTC
D gene: TRBD1; J gene: TRBJ1-6; clone size: .; V gene: TRBV11-2; CDR3 protein: CASSTDSSRGTPLHF; CDR3 DNA: TGTGCCAGCAGCACCGACAGCTCCAGGGGGACACCCCTCCACTTT
D gene: .; J gene: TRBJ1-3; clone size: .; V gene: TRBV28; CDR3 protein: CASSPAGNSGNTIYF; CDR3 DNA: TGTGCCAGCAGCCCAGCAGGGAACTCTGGAAACACCATATATTTT
D gene: .; J gene: TRBJ1-3; clone size: .; V gene: TRBV30; CDR3 protein: CAWTPGNTIYF; CDR3 DNA: TGTGCCTGGACCCCAGGAAACACCATATATTTT